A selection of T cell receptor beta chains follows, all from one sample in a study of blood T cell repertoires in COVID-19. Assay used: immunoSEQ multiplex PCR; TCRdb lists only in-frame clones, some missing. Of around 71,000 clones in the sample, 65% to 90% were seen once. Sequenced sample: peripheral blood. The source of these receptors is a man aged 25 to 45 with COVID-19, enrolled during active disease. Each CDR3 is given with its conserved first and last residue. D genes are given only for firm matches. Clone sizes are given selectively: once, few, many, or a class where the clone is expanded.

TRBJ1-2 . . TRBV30 TGTGCCTGGAGTGCAAAACTGTATGGCTACACCTTC CAWSAKLYGYTF
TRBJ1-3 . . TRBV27 TGTGCCAGCAGCCCTATGGCAGGGGCGAGGGGAAACACCATATATTTT CASSPMAGARGNTIYF
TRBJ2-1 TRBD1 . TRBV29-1 TGCAGCGTAGTACAGGGGAATGAGCAGTTCTTC CSVVQGNEQFF
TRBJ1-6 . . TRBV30 TGTGCCTGGGAACGGGACAATACCCTCCACTTT CAWERDNTLHF
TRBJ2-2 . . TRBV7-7 TGTGCTAGCAGCTTCGGAGGGATAGGCACCGGGGAGCTGTTTTTT CASSFGGIGTGELFF
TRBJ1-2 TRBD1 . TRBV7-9 TGTGCCAGCAGCCAACCAGGGGGCCGTATCAATGGCTACACCTTC CASSQPGGRINGYTF
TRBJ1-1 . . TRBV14 TGTGCCAGCAGCCAGGGATCCCGGGGGGGCACTGAAGCTTTCTTT CASSQGSRGGTEAFF
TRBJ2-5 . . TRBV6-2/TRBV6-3 TGTGCCAGCAGCCCGACGGGAAGTCGGTCCCAAGAGACCCAGTACTTC CASSPTGSRSQETQYF
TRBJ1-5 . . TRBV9 TGTGCCAGCAGCGTAGAACCTCAGTTGGATCAGCCCCAGCATTTT CASSVEPQLDQPQHF
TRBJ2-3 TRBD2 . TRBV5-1 TGCGCCAGCAGCCTGACTAGCAGAATTTACACAGATACGCAGTATTTT CASSLTSRIYTDTQYF
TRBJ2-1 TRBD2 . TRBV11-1 TGTGCCAGCAGCTTCAGTCTAGCGGGGCCCAATGAGCAGTTCTTC CASSFSLAGPNEQFF
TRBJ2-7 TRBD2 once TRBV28 TGTGCCAGCAGGGCTAAAACTAGCGGCTACTACGAGCAGTACTTC CASRAKTSGYYEQYF
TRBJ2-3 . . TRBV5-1 TGCGCCAGCAGCTTGGCAGCGCGCACAGATACGCAGTATTTT CASSLAARTDTQYF
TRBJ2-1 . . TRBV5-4 TGTGCCAGCAGCTTGGCCGAGGAAGGGGCATACAATGAGCAGTTCTTC CASSLAEEGAYNEQFF
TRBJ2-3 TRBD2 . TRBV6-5 TGTGCCAGCGAGAGCGGGACTGCAGATACGCAGTATTTT CASESGTADTQYF
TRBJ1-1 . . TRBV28 TGTGCCACCGGGTGGTGGTGGGGGGATCACACTGAAGCTTTCTTT CATGWWWGDHTEAFF
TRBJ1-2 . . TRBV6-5 TGTGCCAGCAGTTATTTGGGGGGGACGAACTATGGCTACACCTTC CASSYLGGTNYGYTF
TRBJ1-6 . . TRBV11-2 TGTGCCAGCAGCCAGAATTCACCCCTCCACTTT CASSQNSPLHF
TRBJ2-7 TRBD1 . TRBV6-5 TGTGCCAGCAGTTACTCGTCGGGGGACAGGGCTACCGAGCAGTACTTC CASSYSSGDRATEQYF
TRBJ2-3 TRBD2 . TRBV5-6 TGTGCCAGCAGCTCCGGACTAGCGGGCACAGATACGCAGTATTTT CASSSGLAGTDTQYF
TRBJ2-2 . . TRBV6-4 TGTGCCAGCAGTGACGGGCAGAACACCGGGGAGCTGTTTTTT CASSDGQNTGELFF
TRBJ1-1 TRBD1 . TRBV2 TGTGCCAGCACCGGGGACAGGGCTGAAGCTTTCTTT CASTGDRAEAFF
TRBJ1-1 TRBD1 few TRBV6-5 TGTGCCAGCAGTCAGATACAGGGGCCCACTGAAGCTTTCTTT CASSQIQGPTEAFF
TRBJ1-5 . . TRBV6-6 TGTGCCAGCACTGAATCAGGGTATCAGCCCCAGCATTTT CASTESGYQPQHF